This T cell receptor beta chain stems from a study of T cell repertoires in cytomegalovirus infection. TCRdb reprocessed the reads via MiXCR and lists one record per CDR3 protein. The data hold fewer than 650,000 distinct CDR3 sequences, with approximately 40% observed a single time. Comments on this clonotype: Its antigen is still unknown.

The clonotype was recovered from a human donor in good health (CMV status not recorded). Some clones in this sample may be carry-over from other donors' samples. The sequenced sample was cultured PBMCs, obtained from culture after CMV antigen stimulation.

The CDR3 loop reads CASTSGALAEKLFF. CDR3 sequence (DNA): TGTGCCAGCACCTCCGGGGCTTTGGCTGAAAAACTGTTTTTT. The chain joins TRBV7-9 to TRBJ1-4; perhaps TRBD1 as D (5 bases). This CDR3 is 14 amino acids long. Trimming removed 7 bases from V and 7 bases from J, with 16 bases in between. Germline lookup yields CDR1 SEHNR and CDR2 FQNEAQ (reference sequence). The variable domain in full, with the rest retrieved from reference TRBV7-9 and TRBJ1-4, is DTGVSQNPRHKITKRGQNVTFRCDPISEHNRLYWYRQTLGQGPEFLTYFQNEAQLEKSRLLSDRFSAERPKGSFSTLEIQRTEQGDSAMYLCASTSGALAEKLFFGSGTQLSVL.